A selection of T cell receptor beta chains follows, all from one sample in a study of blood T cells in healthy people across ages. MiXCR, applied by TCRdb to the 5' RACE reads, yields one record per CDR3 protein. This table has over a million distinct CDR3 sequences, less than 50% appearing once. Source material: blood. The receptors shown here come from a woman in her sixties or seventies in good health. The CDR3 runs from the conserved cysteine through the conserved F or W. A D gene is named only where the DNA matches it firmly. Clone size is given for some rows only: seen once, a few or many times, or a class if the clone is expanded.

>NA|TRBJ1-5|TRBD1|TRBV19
CASSMSRDRGNQPQHF
TGTGCCAGTAGTATGTCGAGGGACAGGGGTAATCAGCCCCAGCATTTT
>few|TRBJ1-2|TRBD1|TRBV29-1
CSVATGQGDGYTF
TGCAGCGTTGCGACAGGGCAGGGGGATGGCTACACCTTC
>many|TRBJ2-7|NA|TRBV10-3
CAISDVGQNYEQYF
TGTGCCATCAGTGATGTTGGACAGAACTACGAGCAGTACTTC
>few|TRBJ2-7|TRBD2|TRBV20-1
CSARWEGVGHEQYF
TGCAGTGCTAGATGGGAGGGAGTGGGCCACGAGCAGTACTTC
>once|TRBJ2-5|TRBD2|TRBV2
CASTRGLQETQYF
TGTGCCAGCACTAGGGGACTACAAGAGACCCAGTACTTC
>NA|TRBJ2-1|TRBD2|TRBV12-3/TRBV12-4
CASSRLAGDSRGEQFF
TGTGCCAGCAGTCGACTAGCGGGAGATTCTCGGGGTGAGCAGTTCTTC
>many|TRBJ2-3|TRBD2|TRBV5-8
CASSLTTTSGDGTDTQYF
TGTGCCAGCAGCTTGACAACCACTAGCGGGGATGGGACAGATACGCAGTATTTT
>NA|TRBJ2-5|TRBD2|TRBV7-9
CASSSLAGERAETQYF
TGTGCCAGCAGCTCACTAGCGGGAGAAAGGGCAGAGACCCAGTACTTC
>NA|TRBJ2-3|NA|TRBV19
CASSDLFDTQYF
TGTGCCAGTAGTGACCTGTTCGATACGCAGTATTTT
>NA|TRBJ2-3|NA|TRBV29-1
CSARAGSDTQYF
TGCAGCGCACGGGCTGGGTCAGATACGCAGTATTTT
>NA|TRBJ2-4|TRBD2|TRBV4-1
CASNHGIGLVENIQYF
TGCGCCAGCAACCACGGAATCGGACTAGTGGAAAACATTCAGTACTTC
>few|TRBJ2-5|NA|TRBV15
CATSRVRGETQYF
TGTGCCACCAGCAGAGTGAGGGGAGAGACCCAGTACTTC
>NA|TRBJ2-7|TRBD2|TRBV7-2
CASSLLPTKRGSNEQYF
TGTGCCAGCAGCTTACTCCCCACTAAGCGGGGTAGCAACGAGCAGTACTTC
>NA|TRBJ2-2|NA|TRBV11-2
CASSPLAEPTGELFF
TGTGCCAGCAGCCCATTAGCGGAGCCGACCGGGGAGCTGTTTTTT
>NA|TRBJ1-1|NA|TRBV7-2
CASSPRGWGNTEAFF
TGTGCCAGCAGCCCGCGTGGGTGGGGGAACACTGAAGCTTTCTTT
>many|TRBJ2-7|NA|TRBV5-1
CASSPGGLQQYF
TGCGCCAGCAGCCCTGGGGGTCTACAGCAGTACTTC
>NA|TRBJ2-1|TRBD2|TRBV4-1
CASSQDPSGSSYNEQFF
TGCGCCAGCAGCCAAGACCCTAGCGGGAGTTCATACAATGAGCAGTTCTTC
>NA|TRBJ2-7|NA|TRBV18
CASSPLRPRTMSYEQYF
TGTGCCAGCTCACCACTCCGGCCACGGACTATGTCCTACGAGCAGTACTTC
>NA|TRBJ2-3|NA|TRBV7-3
CASSSELFTDTQYF
TGTGCCAGCAGTTCCGAATTATTCACGGATACGCAGTATTTT
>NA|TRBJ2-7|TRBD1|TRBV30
CAWSVGDRVNEQYF
TGTGCCTGGAGTGTAGGGGACAGGGTGAACGAGCAGTACTTC
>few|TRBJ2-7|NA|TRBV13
CASSLTQGDIYEQYF
TGTGCCAGCAGCTTAACCCAGGGAGATATCTACGAGCAGTACTTC
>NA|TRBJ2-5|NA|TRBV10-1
CASSEGTPRETQYF
TGCGCCAGCAGTGAAGGCACCCCTAGGGAGACCCAGTACTTC
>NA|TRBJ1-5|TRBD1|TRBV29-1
CSVEVGRGPSNQPQHF
TGCAGCGTTGAAGTGGGCAGGGGGCCAAGCAATCAGCCCCAGCATTTT
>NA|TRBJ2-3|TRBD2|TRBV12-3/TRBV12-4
CASSFVGGPRGTQYF
TGTGCCAGCAGTTTCGTGGGAGGGCCTCGGGGTACGCAGTATTTT
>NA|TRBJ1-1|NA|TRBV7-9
CASSLEVRNTEAFF
TGTGCCAGCAGCTTAGAAGTCAGGAACACTGAAGCTTTCTTT
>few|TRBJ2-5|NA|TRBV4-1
CASSQDLQGYQETQYF
TGCGCCAGCAGCCAAGATCTACAGGGTTACCAAGAGACCCAGTACTTC
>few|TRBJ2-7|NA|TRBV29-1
CSVNVDKHSYEQYF
TGCAGCGTAAACGTTGACAAGCACTCCTACGAGCAGTACTTC
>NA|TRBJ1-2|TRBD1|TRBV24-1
CATKGARGNPYNYGYTF
TGTGCCACCAAGGGGGCACGAGGCAACCCTTATAACTATGGCTACACCTTC
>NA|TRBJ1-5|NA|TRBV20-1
CSAIQLSNQPQHF
TGCAGTGCTATACAGTTATCAAATCAGCCCCAGCATTTT
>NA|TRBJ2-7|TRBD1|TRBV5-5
CASSPSGQVFYEQYF
TGTGCCAGCAGCCCTTCGGGACAGGTATTCTACGAGCAGTACTTC
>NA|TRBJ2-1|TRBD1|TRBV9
CASSVKQGYNEQFF
TGTGCCAGCAGCGTAAAACAGGGGTACAATGAGCAGTTCTTC
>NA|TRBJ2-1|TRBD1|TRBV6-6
CASSYKTGGDGNEQFF
TGTGCCAGCAGTTACAAGACAGGGGGCGATGGGAATGAGCAGTTCTTC